One sample yielded the 25 T cell receptor beta chains listed below, sequenced in a study of T cells in localized non-small cell lung cancer (dated by TCRdb to 2020 to 2021). Receptors were amplified or captured by the immunoSEQ multiplex PCR assay. TCRdb mirrors the immuneACCESS table, restricted to in-frame sequences. Some clones are absent from its copies; in checked studies, under half trace to an unresolved V gene, and the reason for the others is unknown. Here the sample has about 24,000 clones; 89% occur a single time. The ten largest clones represent around 23% of the sample. The sample was peripheral blood, taken before any cancer treatment. These receptors were obtained from a man aged 40-75 years with stage I squamous cell lung carcinoma.

This clone was found once. The V call is TRBV6-1, the J call TRBJ2-3; D call uncertain. Between the trimmed V and J ends, which lost 8 bases and 0 bases, there was a span of 15 bases. The CDR3 length is 15 residues. Germline CDR1 reads MNHNS; CDR2 reads SASEGT. CDR3 bases: TGTGCCAGCCGAACTGGCCTGTCTAGCACAGATACGCAGTATTTT. Protein product: CASRTGLSSTDTQYF.

The chain combines TRBV21-1 with TRBJ2-1; the D call TRBD2 from the table was never checked on the DNA. TRBV21-1 is given as a pseudogene. CDR3 length: 17 amino acids. The DNA for the CDR3 is TGTGCCAGCAGCAAAACCCCCGCGGCGAGCTCCTACAATGAGCAGTTCTTC. This sequence encodes CASSKTPAASSYNEQFF.

The chain employs TRBV29-1 and TRBJ1-1; D gene unclear. Germline-derived CDR1 and CDR2 are SQVTM and ANQGSEA. Between the trimmed V and J ends, which lost 3 bases and 0 bases, there was a span of 8 bases. The CDR3 loop spans 13 amino acids. This CDR3 is CSVEDPMNTEAFF. As DNA, the CDR3 is TGCAGCGTTGAGGACCCCATGAACACTGAAGCTTTCTTT.

This clone occurred a few times. The chain uses TRBV6-1 and TRBJ1-5, with D hard to call. The CDR3 extends over 15 amino acids. Germline values: CDR1 MNHNS, CDR2 SASEGT. V lost 5 bases and J lost 0, with 11 bases in between. The CDR3 DNA reads TGTGCCAGCAGTCTCCCGGCAAATAGCAATCAGCCCCAGCATTTT. As protein: CASSLPANSNQPQHF.

This rearrangement joins TRBV28 to TRBJ2-7; 8 bases map to TRBD2. Germline CDR1 is MDHEN and CDR2 is SYDVKM. This CDR3 contains 15 residues. Trimming took 5 bases from V and 2 from J; bases not matched to a gene: 8. The CDR3 DNA reads as TGTGCCAGCAGTCCCCACAGCGGGGGTCCCTACGAGCAGTACTTC. Protein product: CASSPHSGGPYEQYF.

V usage is TRBV7-9 and J usage is TRBJ1-4; D gene unclear. This CDR3 spans 15 amino acids. The V end was cut by 5 bases, the J end by 8 bases, with 18 bases between. Per germline, CDR1 SEHNR and CDR2 FQNEAQ (reference sequence). DNA of the CDR3: TGTGCCAGCAGCCCAGCGGGGTCTTCGAAGGAAAAACTGTTTTTT. Its translation: CASSPAGSSKEKLFF.

The genes are TRBV28 and TRBJ1-2, with 10 bases matching TRBD1. This CDR3 has 15 amino acids. Germline CDR1 and CDR2: MDHEN and SYDVKM. The ends lost 6 bases at V and 6 bases at J; junction bases unmatched: 10. The CDR3 DNA is TGTGCCAGCAGAACCTCGACAGGGGGCGAGAATGGCTACACCTTC. It translates to CASRTSTGGENGYTF.

The J gene is TRBJ2-7, the V gene TRBV18; TRBD1 agrees at 7 bases. J gave up 0 bases and V 2 bases, and 4 bases lay outside the gene matches. There are 15 residues in the CDR3. Looked up from germline, CDR1 is KGHSH and CDR2 is LQKENI. As DNA, the CDR3 is TGTGCCAGCTCACCATCCAGGGACAGCTCCTACGAGCAGTACTTC. Residues: CASSPSRDSSYEQYF.

By share of the sample, this clone is medium-sized (0.01 to 0.1%). CDR3 protein: CASSWASGDYNEQFF. The CDR3 region has the DNA TGTGCCAGCTCCTGGGCTAGCGGGGACTACAATGAGCAGTTCTTC. The chain employs TRBV6-6 and TRBJ2-1; 9 bases agree with TRBD2. CDR3 length: 15 amino acids. CDR1 and CDR2 from the germline V gene are MNHNY and SVGAGI (reference sequence). V lost 8 bases and J lost 3; bases outside the gene matches: 8.

The gene calls are TRBV10-1 and TRBJ2-3; D may correspond to TRBD1 or TRBD2 (5 bases each). CDR3 size: 14 residues. Germline assignment: CDR1 WNHNN and CDR2 SYGVQD (reference sequence). V lost 3 bases, J lost 5 bases, and 12 bases lay in between. CDR3 DNA: TGCGCCAGCAGTGACCCTACAGGAGGAGATACGCAGTATTTT. As protein: CASSDPTGGDTQYF.

This sequence joins TRBV19 and TRBJ2-1; 8 bases map to TRBD2. Germline V CDR1 and CDR2: LNHDA, SQIVND (reference sequence). The V and J ends lost 3 bases and 4 bases, in that order; junction bases with no gene match: 2. The CDR3 runs to 14 residues. CDR3 loop: CASSIPSGYNEQFF. In nucleotides, the CDR3 is TGTGCCAGTAGTATTCCTAGCGGGTACAATGAGCAGTTCTTC. The full variable domain, completed using reference TRBV19 and TRBJ2-1, is DGGITQSPKYLFRKEGQNVTLSCEQNLNHDAMYWYRQDPGQGLRLIYYSQIVNDFQKGDIAEGYSVSREKKESFPLTVTSAQKNPTAFYLCASSIPSGYNEQFFGPGTRLTVL.

The V call is TRBV27, the J call TRBJ2-7; possible D gene TRBD2, 5 bases. The CDR3 consists of 14 residues. Germline loops: CDR1 MNHEY, CDR2 SMNVEV (reference sequence). V lost 2 bases and J 2 bases, leaving 10 bases between the germline ends. The CDR3 nucleotides are TGTGCCAGCAGTTTAGGGAGCCCTCCCTACGAGCAGTACTTC. Translated, it gives CASSLGSPPYEQYF.

The CDR3 coding sequence is TGTGCCAGCAGCTTGGAACAGGCCCCCTACGAGCAGTACTTC. The encoded protein is CASSLEQAPYEQYF. The gene calls are TRBV5-6 and TRBJ2-7, with D possibly matching TRBD1 (5 bases). From germline, CDR1 is SGHDT and CDR2 YYEEEE. V lost 0 bases and J lost 2, with 9 bases in between. The CDR3 runs to 14 residues.

The chain is built from TRBV20-1 and TRBJ2-7; no definite D call. V gave up 0 bases and J gave up 5 bases, with 5 bases separating them. The germline V gene encodes CDR1 DFQATT and CDR2 SNEGSKA (reference sequence). The CDR3 contains 11 residues. The CDR3 DNA follows: TGCAGTGCTAGAGATCATGACGAGCAGTACTTC. Its protein product is CSARDHDEQYF.

This clone was seen once. The CDR3 spells CASSSTSGGDGADTQYF. The CDR3, as DNA: TGTGCCAGCAGCTCGACAAGCGGGGGGGATGGTGCAGATACGCAGTATTTT. V usage is TRBV7-2 and J usage is TRBJ2-3; 10 bases are a match to TRBD2. Per germline, CDR1 SGHTA and CDR2 FQGNSA. The J segment lost 4 bases and the V segment lost 4 bases, leaving 11 bases of the junction unmatched. This CDR3 has 17 amino acids. The variable domain in full, completed from reference TRBV7-2 and TRBJ2-3, reads GAGVSQSPSNKVTEKGKDVELRCDPISGHTALYWYRQSLGQGLEFLIYFQGNSAPDKSGLPSDRFSAERTGGSVSTLTIQRTQQEDSAVYLCASSSTSGGDGADTQYFGPGTRLTVL.

The J gene is TRBJ1-5, the V gene TRBV19; 8 bases match TRBD1. CDR3 length: 14 amino acids. The germline gives CDR1 LNHDA, CDR2 SQIVND (reference sequence). Trimming removed 5 bases from V and 5 bases from J; junction bases left unmatched: 5. In nucleotides, the CDR3 is TGTGCCAGTAGTGCGGCAGGGGGCTATCAGCCCCAGCATTTT. This translates into CASSAAGGYQPQHF.

The rearrangement uses TRBV6-1 and TRBJ1-5; D gene ambiguous. The CDR3 extends over 12 amino acids. Germline loops: CDR1 MNHNS, CDR2 SASEGT. Trimming removed 7 bases at V and 6 bases at J, with 10 bases between. The CDR3 spells CASTSDGQPQHF. The DNA of the CDR3 is TGTGCCAGCACCTCGGACGGTCAGCCCCAGCATTTT.

The chain recombines TRBV5-1 with TRBJ1-1, with no clear D. The CDR3 is made up of 15 amino acids. Germline values: CDR1 SGHRS, CDR2 YFSETQ. The V and J ends lost 0 bases and 0 bases respectively, with 9 bases between them. The CDR3, as DNA: TGCGCCAGCAGCTTGGCGCCGGAAGTGAACACTGAAGCTTTCTTT. This encodes CASSLAPEVNTEAFF.

The rearrangement uses TRBV5-5 and TRBJ2-7; 10 bases align to TRBD1. V shed 4 bases, J shed 1 base, and the junction held 8 bases outside the gene matches. Germline loops: CDR1 SGHKS, CDR2 YYEKEE (reference sequence). CDR3 size: 16 residues. The CDR3 spells CASSPLRGQGSYEQYF. The CDR3 region has the DNA TGTGCCAGCAGCCCCCTTCGGGGACAGGGGTCCTACGAGCAGTACTTC.

A single count supports this clone. The chain links TRBV6-5 to TRBJ1-5; D perhaps matches TRBD1 (6 bases). This CDR3 has 15 amino acids. Germline V lookup: CDR1 MNHEY, CDR2 SVGAGI. The V gene lost 5 bases and the J gene lost 11 bases, with 22 bases spanning the gap. The CDR3 region has the DNA TGTGCCAGCAGTGCTCTGACAGGTACGAAGAGGGCCCAGCATTTT. Its translation: CASSALTGTKRAQHF.

This sequence joins TRBV28 and TRBJ2-1, with 9 bases fitting TRBD1. The J segment lost 5 bases and the V segment lost 1 base, leaving 12 bases of the junction unmatched. Per the germline V gene, CDR1 is MDHEN and CDR2 is SYDVKM. The CDR3 totals 18 residues. CDR3 in amino acids: CASSLSCEMTGGHNEQFF. CDR3 in DNA: TGTGCCAGCAGTTTATCCTGCGAAATGACAGGGGGACACAATGAGCAGTTCTTC.

V gene TRBV6-1 combines with J gene TRBJ1-1; D may be TRBD1 (6 bases). Trimming took off 3 bases at V and 4 bases at J, with 15 bases between the two ends. The germline V gene encodes CDR1 MNHNS and CDR2 SASEGT. The CDR3 is 15 amino acids. This chain's CDR3 is CASSEQDSKITEAFF. The CDR3, as DNA: TGTGCCAGCAGTGAGCAGGACAGTAAAATCACTGAAGCTTTCTTT.

This chain links TRBV15 with TRBJ2-7; D perhaps matches TRBD2 (5 bases). V was trimmed by 3 bases and J by 12 bases, leaving 18 bases between them. The CDR3 runs to 13 residues. The germline gives CDR1 LNHNV, CDR2 YYDKDF (reference sequence). The CDR3 DNA is TGTGCCACCAGCAGGGGCCGGGAAAGCTCCTGGTACTTC. This codes for CATSRGRESSWYF. Full variable domain (remainder filled in from reference TRBV15 and TRBJ2-7): DAMVIQNPRYQVTQFGKPVTLSCSQTLNHNVMYWYQQKSSQAPKLLFHYYDKDFNNEADTPDNFQSRRPNTSFCFLDIRSPGLGDTAMYLCATSRGRESSWYFGPGTRLTVT.

The chain links TRBV19 to TRBJ1-1, with D unclear. With 5 bases removed from V and 5 bases from J, the gap between germline ends came to 15 bases. Per the germline V gene, CDR1 is LNHDA and CDR2 is SQIVND (reference sequence). The CDR3 contains 14 residues. The CDR3 DNA reads TGTGCCAGTAGTGACTGGGTAGCAGGAACTGAAGCTTTCTTT. It translates to CASSDWVAGTEAFF.

CDR3 residues: CASSLPSQGAVGAGYTF. The CDR3 DNA reads as TGTGCCAGCAGCTTGCCATCTCAGGGGGCCGTCGGGGCTGGCTACACCTTC. This chain links TRBV11-2 with TRBJ1-2, with 8 positions matching TRBD1. V dropped 3 bases and J dropped 7; count of bases not matched to a gene: 16. The germline V gene has CDR1 SGHAT and CDR2 FQNNGV. This CDR3 spans 17 amino acids.